This T cell receptor beta chain was recorded in a study of T-cell memory formation after mild COVID-19. Study at large: For the most part, TCR clusters were specific to one donor. Overall study findings and caveats: Later expanders leaned toward CD4+, whereas clones contracting from day 15 to 85 were balanced CD4/CD8.

Constant-segment primers and 5'RACE yielded cDNA libraries for TCR alpha and TCR beta, each carrying sample barcodes and UMIs. Each CDR3 protein is one row after TCRdb ran MiXCR on the 5' RACE reads. This table has about 190,000 distinct CDR3 sequences, around 25% appearing once. Remarks on this clonotype: Its target is unknown.

V lost 0 bases and J lost 3; bases outside the gene matches: 11. Germline values: CDR1 SGHKS, CDR2 YYEKEE (reference sequence). The CDR3 sequence is 17 residues long. The TCR sequence derives from an adult woman who had mild COVID-19 (a few samples of this study predate the infection). Cell type and time point are not known. The sequenced sample consisted of PBMCs or a T cell subset sorted from them (not recorded which). The J gene is TRBJ2-5, the V gene TRBV5-5; 7 nucleotides match TRBD2. In DNA, the CDR3 is TGTGCCAGCAGCTTGGCCGGGAGCGGGAAGTACGAAGAGACCCAGTACTTC. Translation gives CASSLAGSGKYEETQYF. Based on the CDR3 plus reference TRBV5-5 and TRBJ2-5, the full variable domain is DAGVTQSPTHLIKTRGQQVTLRCSPISGHKSVSWYQQVLGQGPQFIFQYYEKEERGRGNFPDRFSARQFPNYSSELNVNALLLGDSALYLCASSLAGSGKYEETQYFGPGTRLLVL.